These 3 T cell receptor beta chains originate from one sample sequenced in a study of cytomegalovirus exposure and HLA in healthy donors. PCR employed 60 Vbeta and 13 Jbeta primers. The repertoire was sequenced with immunoSEQ multiplex PCR; TCRdb's copy has only in-frame clones and lacks some. The profile shows 95,000 to 110,000 clones, roughly 80% of them singletons. Sequences were obtained from PBMCs. These TCRs come from a woman aged 40 to 50 in good health and CMV-seronegative.

The chain couples TRBV6-4 to TRBJ2-5, with 11 nucleotides matching TRBD2. The CDR3 loop spans 18 amino acids. J lost 2 bases, V lost 6 bases, and 14 bases had no gene match. Looked up from germline, CDR1 is MRHNA and CDR2 is SNTAGT. This CDR3 reads CASRRRERGTSGQETQYF. The CDR3 coding sequence is TGTGCCAGCAGACGACGAGAGAGGGGGACTAGCGGACAAGAGACCCAGTACTTC.

The genes are TRBV19 and TRBJ1-5, with D possibly matching TRBD1 (6 bases). The length of the CDR3 is 13 residues. The germline V gene encodes CDR1 LNHDA and CDR2 SQIVND (reference sequence). Trimming stripped 8 bases from V and 3 bases from J, with 11 bases between. CDR3 coding DNA: TGTGCCAGTTTTGGGGGCTACAATCAGCCCCAGCATTTT. Its protein product is CASFGGYNQPQHF.

In DNA, the CDR3 is TGTGCCAGCAGTCTAGACAGGGGGTCCTACAATGAGCAGTTCTTC. Translating gives CASSLDRGSYNEQFF. The chain joins TRBV6-5 to TRBJ2-1; 9 bases fit TRBD1. The CDR3 has 15 residues. Germline V gene data show CDR1 as MNHEY and CDR2 as SVGAGI. J lost 1 base, V lost 5 bases, and 3 bases had no gene match.